The sample holds a few counts of the clone carrying this T cell receptor beta chain. Antigen unknown. Regions amplified from RNA transcripts were the TCR beta CDR3 regions. TCR CDR3 regions were first amplified by RT-PCR with HTBI primers. Each CDR3 protein gets one entry after TCRdb re-called the multiplex PCR reads with MiXCR. The sample lists roughly 560,000 distinct CDR3 sequences; around 15% were seen once. Germline CDR1 and CDR2: SGHTA and FQGNSA. This CDR3 spans 13 amino acids. V lost 3 bases to trimming and J lost 6 bases, with 11 bases between them. The data were taken from a study of T cells in Graves' hyperthyroidism and ophthalmopathy. Overall study results and limits: Expanded thyroid clonotypes (above 0.001) were mostly also found in blood.

The chain combines TRBV7-2 with TRBJ2-5; possible D gene TRBD1, 6 bases. The TCR originated in a woman between 35 and 50 years old with Graves' ophthalmopathy. The sequencing sample was made of blood. The CDR3 nucleotides read TGTGCCAGCAGCTTGTCGCAGGGGAAGACCCAGTACTTC. This gives the protein CASSLSQGKTQYF.